Each of the 28 T cell receptor beta chains below was sequenced from the same sample in a study of technical replicates of blood from a handful of donors. Libraries were prepared by immunoSEQ multiplex PCR; TCRdb keeps only in-frame clonotypes and omits some of them. Among 50,000 to 55,000 clones listed, about 86% were seen once. The sequenced sample consisted of PBMCs. The receptors stem from a human donor in good health. Some clones in this sample may be carry-over from other donors' samples.

This clone was observed once. The CDR3 here is CASSIGTDSPLHF. In DNA form, the CDR3 reads TGTGCCAGTAGTATTGGGACAGATTCACCCCTCCACTTT. This rearrangement joins TRBV19 to TRBJ1-6; TRBD1 matches at 7 bases. Germline V CDR1 and CDR2: LNHDA, SQIVND (reference sequence). The CDR3 contains 13 residues. The J segment lost 8 bases and the V segment lost 3 bases, leaving 1 base of the junction unmatched.

This sequence joins TRBV18 and TRBJ1-6; D is unresolved. Germline CDR1 and CDR2: KGHSH and LQKENI. The CDR3 contains 14 residues. Trimming removed 5 bases at V and 5 bases at J, with 10 bases between. CDR3 nucleotides: TGTGCCAGCTCAGAGAGTTTCGATAATTCACCCCTCCACTTT. Its protein is CASSESFDNSPLHF.

The chain recombines TRBV7-9 with TRBJ2-2; a possible D gene is TRBD1 (7 bases). The CDR3 consists of 17 residues. The germline V gene has CDR1 SEHNR and CDR2 FQNEAQ (reference sequence). The V gene lost 5 bases and the J gene lost 4 bases, with 20 bases spanning the gap. In DNA, the CDR3 is TGTGCCAGCAGCGGGGCGTGGAGGGGGCGCGTCACCGGGGAGCTGTTTTTT. Protein: CASSGAWRGRVTGELFF.

This chain uses TRBV7-9 with TRBJ2-1; D perhaps matches TRBD2 (6 bases). V lost 6 bases and J lost 8, with 8 bases in between. Looked up from germline, CDR1 is SEHNR and CDR2 is FQNEAQ (reference sequence). There are 11 residues in the CDR3. Written as DNA, the CDR3 is TGTGCCAGCAGTTGGGAGGATGAGCAGTTCTTC. Amino acids: CASSWEDEQFF.

The chain combines TRBV4-3 with TRBJ2-7, with a tentative D call TRBD2 (5 bases). Germline lookup yields CDR1 LGHNA and CDR2 YSLEER. V gave up 1 base and J gave up 3 bases, with 10 bases separating them. The length of the CDR3 is 14 residues. The CDR3 DNA is TGCGCCAGCAGCCAAGTCGGGGTCAGCTACGAGCAGTACTTC. This sequence encodes CASSQVGVSYEQYF.

CDR3 DNA: TGTGCCAGTACCCCATCCGGCGGGGGGAATGAAAAACTGTTTTTT. This codes for CASTPSGGGNEKLFF. The chain couples TRBV19 to TRBJ1-4; perhaps TRBD1 as D (5 bases). Looked up from germline, CDR1 is LNHDA and CDR2 is SQIVND (reference sequence). The CDR3 runs 15 residues. V was shortened by 7 bases and J by 5 bases, with 17 bases between the two germline ends.

The table lists this clone with a count of one. The V gene is TRBV4-3, the J gene TRBJ2-7; no clear D. Germline V gene lookup returns CDR1 LGHNA and CDR2 YSLEER. The V end lost 4 bases, the J end lost 4 bases, and 11 bases lay between the germline ends. This CDR3 region has 13 residues. CDR3 DNA sequence: TGCGCCAGCAGCCGTTCGGGTCCTTACGAGCAGTACTTC. Protein sequence: CASSRSGPYEQYF.

J is TRBJ1-1 and V is TRBV18, with TRBD1 as a possible D gene (6 bases). Trimming took 7 bases from V and 4 from J, leaving 22 bases between them. CDR3 length: 16 residues. Germline CDR1 KGHSH, CDR2 LQKENI. The CDR3 spells CASFIQGPPLVTEAFF. In nucleotides, the CDR3 is TGTGCCAGCTTCATACAGGGTCCCCCGTTGGTCACTGAAGCTTTCTTT.

V and J are TRBV7-9 and TRBJ1-2; D is uncertain. CDR1 SEHNR and CDR2 FQNEAQ come from the germline V gene (reference sequence). Trimming took off 5 bases at V and 1 base at J, with 17 bases between the two ends. The CDR3 is made up of 16 amino acids. CDR3 region: CASSHSGETINYGYTF. CDR3 nucleotides: TGTGCCAGCAGCCATAGTGGGGAGACCATTAACTATGGCTACACCTTC. Using reference TRBV7-9 and TRBJ1-2 for the parts outside the CDR3, the full variable domain is DTGVSQNPRHKITKRGQNVTFRCDPISEHNRLYWYRQTLGQGPEFLTYFQNEAQLEKSRLLSDRFSAERPKGSFSTLEIQRTEQGDSAMYLCASSHSGETINYGYTFGSGTRLTVV.

The V call is TRBV4-3, the J call TRBJ2-3; TRBD1 might be the D (6 bases). The V gene lost 1 base and the J gene lost 1 base, with 18 bases spanning the gap. This CDR3 region has 18 residues. Germline V lookup: CDR1 LGHNA, CDR2 YSLEER. The DNA for the CDR3 is TGCGCCAGCAGCCAAGGCCCCCCTACAGGGACGGGCACAGATACGCAGTATTTT. Its protein is CASSQGPPTGTGTDTQYF.

This clone occurred once. The chain joins TRBV7-8 to TRBJ2-2; maybe TRBD2 (6 bases). Looked up from germline, CDR1 is SGHVS and CDR2 is FQNEAQ. Trimming removed 5 bases from V and 2 bases from J, with 12 bases in between. CDR3 length equals 15 residues. The CDR3 reads CASSTRDSNTGELFF. The CDR3 bases are TGTGCCAGCAGCACCCGGGACTCAAACACCGGGGAGCTGTTTTTT.

The sample holds one count of this clone. The chain carries TRBV5-4 and TRBJ1-1; D gene unclear. The CDR3 is 15 amino acids. V dropped 2 bases and J dropped 4 bases, with 15 bases sitting between them. The germline V gene encodes CDR1 SGHNT and CDR2 YYREEE (reference sequence). As DNA, the CDR3 is TGTGCCAGCAGCTTTGGAGGGTCTGAATCCACTGAAGCTTTCTTT. Translated, it gives CASSFGGSESTEAFF.

The rearrangement uses TRBV5-1 and TRBJ2-3, with D possibly being TRBD1 (6 bases). Trimming cost V 0 bases and J 6 bases, with 14 bases left between them. CDR3 length: 15 residues. Germline V gene lookup returns CDR1 SGHRS and CDR2 YFSETQ. The CDR3 is CASSLGLRGVDTQYF. For the CDR3, the DNA is TGCGCCAGCAGCTTGGGACTCAGGGGTGTCGATACGCAGTATTTT.

The V call is TRBV7-6, the J call TRBJ2-7, with 8 nucleotides matching TRBD2. Germline loops: CDR1 SGHVS, CDR2 FNYEAQ. The CDR3 runs to 13 residues. V dropped 1 base and J dropped 6; count of bases not matched to a gene: 2. This CDR3 reads CASSLVGGGEQYF. In nucleotides, the CDR3 is TGTGCCAGCAGCTTAGTCGGGGGGGGCGAGCAGTACTTC.

The chain couples TRBV15 to TRBJ1-2, with D possibly being TRBD1 (5 bases). V was shortened by 8 bases and J by 6 bases, with 10 bases between the two germline ends. The CDR3 consists of 11 residues. In germline, CDR1 is LNHNV, CDR2 YYDKDF (reference sequence). DNA of the CDR3: TGTGCCACCGCGGGGGGGGATGGCTACACCTTC. It is translated as CATAGGDGYTF.

The rearrangement joins TRBV29-1 to TRBJ1-1, with D perhaps matching TRBD1 (5 bases). The V gene lost 8 bases and the J gene lost 5 bases, with 18 bases spanning the gap. CDR1 is SQVTM, CDR2 ANQGSEA, per germline. The CDR3 extends over 13 amino acids. As DNA, the CDR3 is TGCAGCATTGGTTGGAGGGGAAGAACTGAAGCTTTCTTT. Encoded protein: CSIGWRGRTEAFF.

A single count supports this clone. The rearrangement links TRBV2 to TRBJ2-7, with 7 nucleotides matching TRBD1. Germline assignment: CDR1 SNHLY and CDR2 FYNNEI. The V and J ends lost 7 bases and 2 bases, in that order; junction bases with no gene match: 5. The CDR3 is 13 amino acids. CDR3 protein: CASTIQGTYEQYF. CDR3 sequence (DNA): TGTGCCAGCACGATACAGGGGACCTACGAGCAGTACTTC.

V gene TRBV11-2 combines with J gene TRBJ2-7; 8 bases are a match to TRBD2. Germline CDR1 and CDR2: SGHAT and FQNNGV. The CDR3 covers 15 residues. The junction had 5 bases not matched to a gene; V was cut back by 1 base and J by 3 bases. Written as DNA, the CDR3 is TGTGCCAGCAGCTTAGTTAGGACTAGCATCTACGAGCAGTACTTC. Translating gives CASSLVRTSIYEQYF. Complete variable domain (other parts from reference TRBV11-2 and TRBJ2-7): EAGVAQSPRYKIIEKRQSVAFWCNPISGHATLYWYQQILGQGPKLLIQFQNNGVVDDSQLPKDRFSAERLKGVDSTLKIQPAKLEDSAVYLCASSLVRTSIYEQYFGPGTRLTVT.

V gene TRBV7-9 combines with J gene TRBJ1-2; the match to TRBD1 covers 8 bases. With V trimmed by 5 bases and J by 6 bases, 5 bases remained unmatched. The CDR3 has 13 residues. Per the germline V gene, CDR1 is SEHNR and CDR2 is FQNEAQ (reference sequence). The CDR3 nucleotides read TGTGCCAGCAGCCCTCAGGGGGCTGATGGCTACACCTTC. Its translation is CASSPQGADGYTF.

The rearrangement joins TRBV4-2 to TRBJ2-7; a possible D gene is TRBD2 (6 bases). Trimming took off 0 bases at V and 5 bases at J, with 17 bases between the two ends. From germline, CDR1 is LGHNA and CDR2 YNFKEQ. This CDR3 is built from 16 residues. CDR3: CASSQEEGIKGNEQYF. CDR3 sequence (DNA): TGTGCCAGCAGCCAAGAGGAGGGCATTAAAGGGAACGAGCAGTACTTC.

The chain links TRBV15 to TRBJ2-5; D might be TRBD2 (6 bases). This CDR3 is 14 amino acids long. Trimming cost V 1 base and J 5 bases, with 11 bases left between them. Germline V CDR1 and CDR2: LNHNV, YYDKDF (reference sequence). The CDR3 loop reads CATSRARGMETQYF. The CDR3 DNA is TGTGCCACCAGCAGAGCCCGGGGGATGGAGACCCAGTACTTC.

The chain joins TRBV7-9 to TRBJ2-3, with 8 bases identical to TRBD2. V lost 3 bases to trimming and J lost 7 bases; unmatched junction nucleotides: 12. This CDR3 is built from 16 residues. Germline CDR1 is SEHNR and CDR2 is FQNEAQ (reference sequence). As DNA, the CDR3 is TGTGCCAGCAGCTTTTGGAGCGGGAGTGAAGGGAATACGCAGTATTTT. Amino acids: CASSFWSGSEGNTQYF. Filled out from reference TRBV7-9 and TRBJ2-3, the complete variable domain reads DTGVSQNPRHKITKRGQNVTFRCDPISEHNRLYWYRQTLGQGPEFLTYFQNEAQLEKSRLLSDRFSAERPKGSFSTLEIQRTEQGDSAMYLCASSFWSGSEGNTQYFGPGTRLTVL.

The chain combines TRBV4-3 with TRBJ2-7, with 11 positions matching TRBD1. Germline V gene lookup returns CDR1 LGHNA and CDR2 YSLEER. The CDR3 contains 16 residues. V lost 1 base to trimming and J lost 0 bases; unmatched junction nucleotides: 2. The CDR3 sequence is CASSQGDRGSSYEQYF. The CDR3 nucleotides read TGCGCCAGCAGCCAAGGGGACAGGGGGAGCTCCTACGAGCAGTACTTC.

Details on this clone: Mismatch with germline at one junction end may stem from a read error. J is TRBJ2-3 and V is TRBV7-3, with D possibly being TRBD2 (6 bases). Per the germline V gene, CDR1 is SGHTA and CDR2 is FQGTGA. The CDR3 spans 15 residues. This CDR3 reads CASSPGTSDTHTQYF. The CDR3 nucleotides are TGTGCCAGCAGCCCGGGGACTTCAGACACACATACGCAGTATTTT.

The chain couples TRBV19 to TRBJ1-1, with D perhaps TRBD1 (6 bases). Germline CDR1 LNHDA, CDR2 SQIVND (reference sequence). This CDR3 comprises 18 residues. V lost 7 bases to trimming and J lost 0 bases, with 24 bases between them. CDR3 sequence reads: CASTKTRHRDRMNTEAFF. The CDR3 DNA reads TGTGCCAGTACCAAAACGCGACACAGGGATCGCATGAACACTGAAGCTTTCTTT.

The chain is built from TRBV10-3 and TRBJ1-1, with 8 bases that match TRBD1. Trimming at V came to 2 bases and at J to 4 bases, leaving 9 bases not matched to a gene. The CDR3 runs to 16 residues. Germline assignment: CDR1 ENHRY and CDR2 SYGVKD. The CDR3 DNA is TGTGCCATCAGTGAGGGACAGGGATCGACGGGCACTGAAGCTTTCTTT. Residues: CAISEGQGSTGTEAFF.

The CDR3 region has the DNA TGTGCCAGCAGCCTCCGACAGGGTGGCTACACCTTC. Protein: CASSLRQGGYTF. This chain links TRBV28 with TRBJ1-2, with 7 bases that match TRBD1. The germline V gene has CDR1 MDHEN and CDR2 SYDVKM. This CDR3 is built from 12 residues. The V gene end was trimmed by 6 bases and the J gene end by 7 bases; junction bases not matched to a gene: 5.

The genes are TRBV19 and TRBJ2-2; 11 bases are a match to TRBD2. Trimming at V came to 7 bases and at J to 8 bases, leaving 15 bases not matched to a gene. From germline, CDR1 is LNHDA and CDR2 SQIVND (reference sequence). This CDR3 is built from 17 residues. This chain's CDR3 is CASMPPRVAGGSGELFF. The CDR3 DNA follows: TGTGCCAGTATGCCCCCCCGGGTAGCGGGGGGGTCTGGGGAGCTGTTTTTT.